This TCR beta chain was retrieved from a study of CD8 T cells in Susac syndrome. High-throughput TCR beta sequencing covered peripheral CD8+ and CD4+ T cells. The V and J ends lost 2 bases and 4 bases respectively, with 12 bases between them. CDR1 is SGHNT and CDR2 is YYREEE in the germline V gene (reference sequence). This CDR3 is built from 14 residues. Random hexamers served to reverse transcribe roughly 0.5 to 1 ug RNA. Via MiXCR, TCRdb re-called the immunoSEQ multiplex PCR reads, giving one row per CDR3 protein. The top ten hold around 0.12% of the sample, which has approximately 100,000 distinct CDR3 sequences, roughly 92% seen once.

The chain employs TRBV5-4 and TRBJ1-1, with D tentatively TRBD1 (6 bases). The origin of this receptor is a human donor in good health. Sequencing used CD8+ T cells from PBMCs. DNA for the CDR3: TGTGCCAGCAGCTTCGGAACAGGGCCCACTGAAGCTTTCTTT. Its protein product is CASSFGTGPTEAFF. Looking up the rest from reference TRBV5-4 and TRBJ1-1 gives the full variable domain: ETGVTQSPTHLIKTRGQQVTLRCSSQSGHNTVSWYQQALGQGPQFIFQYYREEENGRGNFPPRFSGLQFPNYSSELNVNALELDDSALYLCASSFGTGPTEAFFGQGTRLTVV.